This TCR beta chain emerged from a study of long-term antiretroviral therapy in people with HIV. Study findings and constraints: The ART regimens used between the mid-2000s and the late 2010s may be less effective than current ones. Repertoires from HIV showed CDR3 length ranges narrower than those of controls.

The CDR3 spans 14 residues. V gave up 3 bases and J gave up 3 bases, with 12 bases separating them. The germline V gene encodes CDR1 SGHRS and CDR2 YFSETQ. No donor had fewer than one pre-ART PBMC sample or fewer than two post-ART PBMC samples. Investigators performed immunoSEQ version v3.0 at survey level. A target of about 35,000-50,000 T-cell genomes per sample was set for sequencing. The repertoire was sequenced with immunoSEQ multiplex PCR; TCRdb's copy has only in-frame clones and lacks some. In the table there are tens of thousands of clones, around 80% of which are singletons. In the case of this clone: Its antigen remains unidentified.

The clonotype originates from a man aged 18 to 30 with HIV. The V gene is TRBV5-1, the J gene TRBJ2-5; D is perhaps TRBD2 (6 bases). The sequences come from unsorted PBMCs, collected 0.1 years before starting antiretroviral therapy. The CDR3 loop reads CASSSLGGEETQYF. CDR3 bases: TGCGCCAGCAGCTCCCTTGGCGGGGAAGAGACCCAGTACTTC.